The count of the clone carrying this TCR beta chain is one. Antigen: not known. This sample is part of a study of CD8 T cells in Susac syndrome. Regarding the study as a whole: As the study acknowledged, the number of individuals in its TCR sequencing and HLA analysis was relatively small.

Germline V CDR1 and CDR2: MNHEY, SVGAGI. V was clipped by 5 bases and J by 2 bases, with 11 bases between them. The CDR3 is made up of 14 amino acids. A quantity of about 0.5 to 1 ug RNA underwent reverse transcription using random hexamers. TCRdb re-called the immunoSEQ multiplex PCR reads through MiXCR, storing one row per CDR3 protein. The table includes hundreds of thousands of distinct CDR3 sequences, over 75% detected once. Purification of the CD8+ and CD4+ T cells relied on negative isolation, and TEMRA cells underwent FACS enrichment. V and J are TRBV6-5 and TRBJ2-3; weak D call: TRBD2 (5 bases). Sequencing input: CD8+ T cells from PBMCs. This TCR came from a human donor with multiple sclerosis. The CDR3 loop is CASSPLRDTDTQYF. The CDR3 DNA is TGTGCCAGCAGTCCCCTGAGGGACACAGATACGCAGTATTTT.